The source of this TCR beta chain is a study of PD-L1 blockade in urothelial cancer. Study-level background: Atezolizumab, begun by patients in the mid-2010s, was given at 1,200 mg intravenously every 3 weeks. T cell content in blood samples showed a median of 141,255. Blood analyses occurred 3 weeks (second dose) and 6 weeks post treatment start.

Noted time point: peripheral blood 6 weeks after treatment start. Germline V gene data show CDR1 as MDHEN and CDR2 as SYDVKM. V was trimmed by 2 bases and J by 9 bases, leaving 8 bases between them. The CDR3 is made up of 12 amino acids. On this clone: Antigen unknown.

Regarding the study as a whole: Those with durable benefit had larger increases in tumor-associated blood clones at 3 weeks.

Profiling relied on immunoSEQ multiplex PCR, and the TCRdb table lists in-frame clones only, not all of them. The table shows around 50,000 clones, with under 85% occurring only once. Sequenced material: PBMCs, taken around atezolizumab (anti-PD-L1) treatment. This sequence joins TRBV28 and TRBJ2-1; the D gene is possibly TRBD2 (5 bases). The source is a man over 45 with urothelial cancer. Here the CDR3 reads CASSLTRAEQFF. DNA of the CDR3: TGTGCCAGCAGTTTAACTAGGGCTGAGCAGTTCTTC. The whole variable domain, filled in from reference TRBV28 and TRBJ2-1, reads DVKVTQSSRYLVKRTGEKVFLECVQDMDHENMFWYRQDPGLGLRLIYFSYDVKMKEKGDIPEGYSVSREKKERFSLILESASTNQTSMYLCASSLTRAEQFFGPGTRLTVL.